The T cell receptor (beta chain) described here comes from a study of radiotherapy plus CTLA-4 blockade in lung cancer. Germline assignment: CDR1 SGHTS and CDR2 YDEGEE. CDR3 length equals 13 residues. Between the trimmed V and J ends, which lost 4 bases and 9 bases, there was a span of 14 bases. Libraries were prepared by immunoSEQ multiplex PCR; TCRdb keeps only in-frame clonotypes and omits some of them. The table records 85,000 to 90,000 clones, around nine tenths of them present only once. The source of this sequence is a human donor with non-small cell lung cancer that progressed on radiotherapy plus ipilimumab. The chain links TRBV5-8 to TRBJ2-1; D remains unclear. The sequences come from peripheral blood, collected from a patient treated with radiotherapy plus ipilimumab. CDR3 amino acids: CASSREAFGEQFF. The DNA for the CDR3 is TGTGCCAGCAGCCGTGAGGCATTCGGTGAGCAGTTCTTC.